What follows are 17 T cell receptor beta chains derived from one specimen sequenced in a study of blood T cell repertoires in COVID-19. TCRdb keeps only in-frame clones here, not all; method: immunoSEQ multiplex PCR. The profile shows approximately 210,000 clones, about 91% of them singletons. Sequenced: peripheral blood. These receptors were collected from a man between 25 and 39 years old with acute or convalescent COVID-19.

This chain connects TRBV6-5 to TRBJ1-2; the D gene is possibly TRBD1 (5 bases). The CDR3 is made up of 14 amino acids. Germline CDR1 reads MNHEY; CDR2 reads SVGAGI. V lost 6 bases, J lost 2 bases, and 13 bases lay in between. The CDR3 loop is CASRSNRFNYGYTF. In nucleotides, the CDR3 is TGTGCCAGCAGATCCAACAGGTTCAACTATGGCTACACCTTC.

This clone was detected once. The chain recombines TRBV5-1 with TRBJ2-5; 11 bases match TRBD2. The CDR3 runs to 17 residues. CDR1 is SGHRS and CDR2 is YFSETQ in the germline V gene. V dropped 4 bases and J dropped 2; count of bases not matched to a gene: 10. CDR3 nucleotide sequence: TGCGCCAGCAGCCCGGGGAGACTAGCGGGGTCTCAAGAGACCCAGTACTTC. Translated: CASSPGRLAGSQETQYF. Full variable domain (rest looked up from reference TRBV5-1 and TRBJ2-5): KAGVTQTPRYLIKTRGQQVTLSCSPISGHRSVSWYQQTPGQGLQFLFEYFSETQRNKGNFPGRFSGRQFSNSRSEMNVSTLELGDSALYLCASSPGRLAGSQETQYFGPGTRLLVL.

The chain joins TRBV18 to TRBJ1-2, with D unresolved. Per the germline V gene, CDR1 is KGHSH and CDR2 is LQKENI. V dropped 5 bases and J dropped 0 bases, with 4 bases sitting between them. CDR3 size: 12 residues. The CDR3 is CASSDTNYGYTF. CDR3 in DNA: TGTGCCAGCTCAGACACTAACTATGGCTACACCTTC. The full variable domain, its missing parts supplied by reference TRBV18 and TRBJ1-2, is NAGVMQNPRHLVRRRGQEARLRCSPMKGHSHVYWYRQLPEEGLKFMVYLQKENIIDESGMPKERFSAEFPKEGPSILRIQQVVRGDSAAYFCASSDTNYGYTFGSGTRLTVV.

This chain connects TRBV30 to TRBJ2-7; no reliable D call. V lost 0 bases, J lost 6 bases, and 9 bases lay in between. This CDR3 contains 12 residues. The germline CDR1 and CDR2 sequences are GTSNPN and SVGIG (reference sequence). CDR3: CAWSVHYGEQYF. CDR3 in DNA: TGTGCCTGGAGTGTACACTACGGCGAGCAGTACTTC. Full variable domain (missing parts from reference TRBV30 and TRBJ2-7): SQTIHQWPATLVQPVGSPLSLECTVEGTSNPNLYWYRQAAGRGLQLLFYSVGIGQISSEVPQNLSASRPQDRQFILSSKKLLLSDSGFYLCAWSVHYGEQYFGPGTRLTVT.

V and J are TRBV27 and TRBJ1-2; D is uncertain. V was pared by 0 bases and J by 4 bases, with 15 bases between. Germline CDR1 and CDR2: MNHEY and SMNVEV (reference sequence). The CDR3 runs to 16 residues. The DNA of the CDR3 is TGTGCCAGCAGTTTATCGGCGGGTCCCTCTCCCTATGGCTACACCTTC. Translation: CASSLSAGPSPYGYTF.

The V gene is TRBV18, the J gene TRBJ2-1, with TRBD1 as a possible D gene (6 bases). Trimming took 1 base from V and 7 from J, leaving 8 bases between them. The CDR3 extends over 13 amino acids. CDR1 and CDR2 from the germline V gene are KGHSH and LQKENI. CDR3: CASSPRQANEQFF. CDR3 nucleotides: TGTGCCAGCTCACCACGACAGGCTAATGAGCAGTTCTTC. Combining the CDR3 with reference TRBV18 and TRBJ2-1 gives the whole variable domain NAGVMQNPRHLVRRRGQEARLRCSPMKGHSHVYWYRQLPEEGLKFMVYLQKENIIDESGMPKERFSAEFPKEGPSILRIQQVVRGDSAAYFCASSPRQANEQFFGPGTRLTVL.

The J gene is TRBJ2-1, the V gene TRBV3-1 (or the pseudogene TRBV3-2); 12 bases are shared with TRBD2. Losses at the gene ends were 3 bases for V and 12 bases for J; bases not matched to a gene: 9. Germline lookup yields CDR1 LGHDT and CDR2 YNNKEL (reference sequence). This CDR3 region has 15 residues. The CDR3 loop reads CASSHGLAGLVVQFF. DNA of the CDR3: TGTGCCAGCAGCCATGGACTAGCGGGACTAGTAGTGCAGTTCTTC.

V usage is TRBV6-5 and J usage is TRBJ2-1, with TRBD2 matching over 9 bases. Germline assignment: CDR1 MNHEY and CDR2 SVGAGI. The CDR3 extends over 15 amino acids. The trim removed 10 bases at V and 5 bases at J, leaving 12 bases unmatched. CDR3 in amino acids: CATSPGLAGDNEQFF. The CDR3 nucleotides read TGTGCCACATCCCCGGGACTAGCAGGAGACAATGAGCAGTTCTTC.

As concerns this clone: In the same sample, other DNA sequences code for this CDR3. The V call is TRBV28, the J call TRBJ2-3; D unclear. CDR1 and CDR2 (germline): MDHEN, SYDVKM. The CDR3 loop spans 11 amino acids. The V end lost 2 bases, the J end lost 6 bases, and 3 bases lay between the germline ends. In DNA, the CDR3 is TGTGCCAGCAGTTTACGTGATACGCAGTATTTT. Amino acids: CASSLRDTQYF.

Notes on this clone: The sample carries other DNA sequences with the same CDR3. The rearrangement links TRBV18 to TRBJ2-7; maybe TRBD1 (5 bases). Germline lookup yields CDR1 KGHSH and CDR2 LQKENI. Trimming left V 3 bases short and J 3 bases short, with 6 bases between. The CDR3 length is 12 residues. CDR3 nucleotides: TGTGCCAGCTCACCCGACAGCTACGAGCAGTACTTC. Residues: CASSPDSYEQYF.

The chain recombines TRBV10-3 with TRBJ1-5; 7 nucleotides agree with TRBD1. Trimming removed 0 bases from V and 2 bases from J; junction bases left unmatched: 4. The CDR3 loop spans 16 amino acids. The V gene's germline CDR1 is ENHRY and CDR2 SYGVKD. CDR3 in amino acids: CAISESDRVGNQPQHF. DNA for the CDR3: TGTGCCATCAGTGAGTCAGACAGGGTGGGCAATCAGCCCCAGCATTTT.

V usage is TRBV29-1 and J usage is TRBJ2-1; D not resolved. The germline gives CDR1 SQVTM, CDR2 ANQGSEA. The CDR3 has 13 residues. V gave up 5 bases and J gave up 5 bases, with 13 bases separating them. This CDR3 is CSVKSRVDNEQFF. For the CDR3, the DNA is TGCAGCGTTAAAAGCCGGGTTGACAATGAGCAGTTCTTC.

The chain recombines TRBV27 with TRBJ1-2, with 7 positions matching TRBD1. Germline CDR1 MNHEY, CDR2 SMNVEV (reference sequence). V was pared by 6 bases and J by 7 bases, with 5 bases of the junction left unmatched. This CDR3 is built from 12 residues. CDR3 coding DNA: TGTGCCAGCAGGAGGGGGCAGGGTGGCTACACCTTC. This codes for CASRRGQGGYTF.

This chain's CDR3 is CASTPGGRSYEQYF. The CDR3 DNA follows: TGTGCCAGCACTCCAGGGGGTAGATCCTACGAGCAGTACTTC. The V and J genes are TRBV28 and TRBJ2-7; 7 positions agree with TRBD1. The V gene end was trimmed by 7 bases and the J gene end by 1 base; junction bases not matched to a gene: 7. The length of the CDR3 is 14 residues. The V gene's germline CDR1 is MDHEN and CDR2 SYDVKM.

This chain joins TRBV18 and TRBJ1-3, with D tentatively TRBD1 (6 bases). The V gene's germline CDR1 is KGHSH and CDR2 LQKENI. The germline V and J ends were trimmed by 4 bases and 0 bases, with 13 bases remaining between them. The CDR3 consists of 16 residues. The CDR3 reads CASSLNRESSGNTIYF. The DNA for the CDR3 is TGTGCCAGCTCACTTAACAGGGAGAGCTCTGGAAACACCATATATTTT.

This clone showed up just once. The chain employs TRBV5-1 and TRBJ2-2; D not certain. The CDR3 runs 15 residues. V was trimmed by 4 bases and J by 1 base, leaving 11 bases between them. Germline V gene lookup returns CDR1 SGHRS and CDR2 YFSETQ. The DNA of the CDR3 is TGCGCCAGCAGCCCAAAAGCTGGGAACACCGGGGAGCTGTTTTTT. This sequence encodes CASSPKAGNTGELFF.

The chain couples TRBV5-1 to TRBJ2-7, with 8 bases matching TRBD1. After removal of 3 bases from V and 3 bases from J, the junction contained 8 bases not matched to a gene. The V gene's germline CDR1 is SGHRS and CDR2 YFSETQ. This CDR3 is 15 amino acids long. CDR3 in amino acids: CASSSGQALLYEQYF. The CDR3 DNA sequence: TGCGCCAGCAGCTCGGGACAGGCCCTACTCTACGAGCAGTACTTC.